The 18 T cell receptor beta chains given below trace back to one sample, sequenced in a study of T cell responses to AZD1222 COVID-19 vaccine. TCRdb's table, derived via immunoSEQ multiplex PCR, lists solely in-frame clones and lacks some. The table includes under 110,000 clones, 90% detected once. Material: peripheral blood, obtained 28 days after the second AZD1222 dose. The source of these receptors is an adult who received the AZD1222 COVID-19 vaccine.

This clone was picked up a small number of times. This chain links TRBV2 with TRBJ1-1; no clear D. The V end lost 4 bases, the J end lost 11 bases, and 14 bases lay between the germline ends. In germline, CDR1 is SNHLY, CDR2 FYNNEI. The CDR3 extends over 12 amino acids. CDR3 nucleotides: TGTGCCAGCAGTGTTAGCGTCAGTGGGGCTTTCTTT. As protein: CASSVSVSGAFF. Looking up the rest from reference TRBV2 and TRBJ1-1 gives the full variable domain: EPEVTQTPSHQVTQMGQEVILRCVPISNHLYFYWYRQILGQKVEFLVSFYNNEISEKSEIFDDQFSVERPDGSNFTLKIRSTKLEDSAMYFCASSVSVSGAFFGQGTRLTVV.

The rearrangement joins TRBV11-2 to TRBJ1-3, with D possibly TRBD1 on 6 matching bases. V dropped 1 base and J dropped 0 bases, with 10 bases sitting between them. The CDR3 length is 16 residues. Germline-derived CDR1 and CDR2 are SGHAT and FQNNGV. The CDR3, as DNA: TGTGCCAGCAGCTTAGCCACAGGGCCCTCTGGAAACACCATATATTTT. Its translation is CASSLATGPSGNTIYF.

Only a few counts were recorded for this clone. The genes are TRBV3-1 (or the pseudogene TRBV3-2) and TRBJ1-2; D is perhaps TRBD1 (5 bases). The CDR3 has 14 amino acids. Per the germline V gene, CDR1 is LGHDT and CDR2 is YNNKEL (reference sequence). Trimming removed 6 bases at V and 5 bases at J, with 16 bases between. CDR3 region: CASSFSGTGYGYTF. The DNA for the CDR3 is TGTGCCAGCAGTTTTTCCGGGACGGGTTATGGCTACACCTTC.

V and J are TRBV7-9 and TRBJ2-1; no clear D gene. The CDR3 covers 14 residues. Germline V gives CDR1 SEHNR, CDR2 FQNEAQ (reference sequence). The germline V and J ends were trimmed by 6 bases and 8 bases, with 17 bases remaining between them. CDR3 in amino acids: CASSRTSTVHEQFF. CDR3 in DNA: TGTGCCAGCAGTCGTACTTCGACGGTCCATGAGCAGTTCTTC.

The genes are TRBV4-3 and TRBJ1-6; TRBD1 matches at 9 bases. The junction had 10 bases not matched to a gene; V was cut back by 0 bases and J by 1 base. The CDR3 runs 20 residues. The germline V gene has CDR1 LGHNA and CDR2 YSLEER. Here the CDR3 reads CASSQDPGTGSPSYNSPLHF. The CDR3 region has the DNA TGCGCCAGCAGCCAAGATCCTGGGACAGGGAGTCCGTCCTATAATTCACCCCTCCACTTT.

The J gene is TRBJ2-1, the V gene TRBV20-1; no definite D call. The ends were cut back, 7 bases at V and 12 bases at J, with 16 bases in the middle. This CDR3 is 11 amino acids long. Germline V lookup: CDR1 DFQATT, CDR2 SNEGSKA (reference sequence). The CDR3 sequence is CSGRNAARQFF. CDR3 in DNA: TGCAGTGGCAGGAACGCGGCCCGGCAGTTCTTC.

The V gene is TRBV6-2 or TRBV6-3, the J gene TRBJ2-1, with TRBD2 as a possible D gene (6 bases). The germline gives CDR1 MNHEY, CDR2 SVGEGT. CDR3 length: 14 residues. Between the trimmed V and J ends, which lost 7 bases and 6 bases, there was a span of 16 bases. The CDR3 region has the DNA TGTGCCAGCACCCCGGGAGAGGGGCCCAATGAGCAGTTCTTC. Translation: CASTPGEGPNEQFF.

This chain uses TRBV7-3 with TRBJ2-2, with D possibly TRBD1 on 5 matching bases. Germline assignment: CDR1 SGHTA and CDR2 FQGTGA. Trimming took off 4 bases at V and 5 bases at J, with 8 bases between the two ends. The CDR3 consists of 13 residues. The CDR3 loop is CASSSRQTGELFF. Written as DNA, the CDR3 is TGTGCCAGCAGCTCCCGACAGACCGGGGAGCTGTTTTTT.

This chain uses TRBV7-2 with TRBJ2-2; 12 bases match TRBD2. Germline V CDR1 and CDR2: SGHTA, FQGNSA. The CDR3 spans 18 residues. V dropped 1 base and J dropped 0; count of bases not matched to a gene: 3. The CDR3 nucleotides read TGTGCCAGCAGCTTAGGACTAGCGGGGGCTTCGAACACCGGGGAGCTGTTTTTT. Its translation: CASSLGLAGASNTGELFF.

The CDR3 nucleotides read TGTGCCAGCAGCTTAGGAACAGGCCGGGGCACTGAAGCTTTCTTT. Translated, it gives CASSLGTGRGTEAFF. The chain joins TRBV7-8 to TRBJ1-1, with a possible D match to TRBD1 (5 bases). V shed 1 base and J shed 4 bases, with 13 bases lying between them. CDR1 SGHVS and CDR2 FQNEAQ come from the germline V gene. CDR3 length equals 15 residues.

This clone has a single count. The genes are TRBV6-5 and TRBJ1-5; D not certain. The ends were cut back, 0 bases at V and 4 bases at J, with 10 bases in the middle. CDR1 MNHEY and CDR2 SVGAGI come from the germline V gene. This CDR3 has 15 amino acids. CDR3 amino acids: CASSYSGPGNQPQHF. The CDR3 DNA sequence: TGTGCCAGCAGTTACTCTGGTCCAGGTAATCAGCCCCAGCATTTT.

This clone came up once. V gene TRBV7-9 combines with J gene TRBJ1-4; 9 bases agree with TRBD1. The germline V gene has CDR1 SEHNR and CDR2 FQNEAQ (reference sequence). The CDR3 loop spans 14 amino acids. With 5 bases clipped from V and 7 bases from J, the junction kept 5 bases outside the gene matches. CDR3 bases: TGTGCCAGCAGCCAGGGACAGGGTGGTGAAAAACTGTTTTTT. Translation gives CASSQGQGGEKLFF.

V gene TRBV21-1 combines with J gene TRBJ1-3; no DNA check was done on the table's D call, TRBD1. TRBV21-1 is deemed a pseudogene. The CDR3 totals 17 residues. The CDR3 bases are TGTGCCAGCAGCAAAGGGAAAGGGGGACAGGGTAGACACACCATATATTTT. Its translation: CASSKGKGGQGRHTIYF.

The chain combines TRBV13 with TRBJ1-2, with D uncertain. The CDR3 length is 14 residues. In germline, CDR1 is PRHDT, CDR2 FYEKMQ (reference sequence). Trimming took 5 bases from V and 3 from J, leaving 13 bases between them. The CDR3 region is CASSPWRSHYGYTF. Here the CDR3 DNA reads TGTGCCAGCAGCCCCTGGCGGAGCCACTATGGCTACACCTTC.

The J gene is TRBJ1-2, the V gene TRBV2; 7 bases line up with TRBD1. Germline CDR1 reads SNHLY; CDR2 reads FYNNEI. This CDR3 comprises 15 residues. After removal of 0 bases from V and 4 bases from J, the junction contained 5 bases not matched to a gene. CDR3 coding DNA: TGTGCCAGCAGTGAAGCTTACAGGGGCCTCTATGGCTACACCTTC. Amino acid sequence: CASSEAYRGLYGYTF.

This clone has more than one count but fewer than ten. The chain links TRBV4-1 to TRBJ2-1; no firm D call. V shed 4 bases and J shed 6 bases, with 10 bases lying between them. The germline CDR1 and CDR2 sequences are MGHRA and YSYEKL. There are 13 residues in the CDR3. CDR3 bases: TGCGCCAGCAGCCCCATGTTTAGCAATGAGCAGTTCTTC. Amino acids: CASSPMFSNEQFF.

This clone has a single count. The J gene is TRBJ1-1, the V gene TRBV11-2; 10 bases are shared with TRBD1. Germline-derived CDR1 and CDR2 are SGHAT and FQNNGV. The V gene end was trimmed by 1 base and the J gene end by 6 bases; junction bases not matched to a gene: 8. There are 16 residues in the CDR3. CDR3: CASSLGSGDRGSEAFF. The DNA for the CDR3 is TGTGCCAGCAGCTTAGGGTCAGGGGACAGGGGCTCTGAAGCTTTCTTT.

In this sample, this clone turned up once. CDR3 in amino acids: CASSPSGARNEKLFF. DNA of the CDR3: TGTGCCAGCTCACCATCCGGGGCACGGAATGAAAAACTGTTTTTT. The rearrangement uses TRBV18 and TRBJ1-4; tentative D call: TRBD1 (5 bases). The CDR3 covers 15 residues. V was pared by 2 bases and J by 5 bases, with 12 bases between. In germline, CDR1 is KGHSH, CDR2 LQKENI.